This T cell receptor beta chain is drawn from a study of cytomegalovirus exposure and HLA in healthy donors. Looking at the study overall: Assignment to the Caucasian-associated ancestry cluster applied to 81% of the approximately 380 genotyped donors.

This clone turned up a few times. A multiplex PCR was run with 60 Vbeta primers and 13 Jbeta primers. Repertoires were generated with immunoSEQ multiplex PCR, while TCRdb's copy carries only in-frame clones and drops some. The sample lists some 120,000 clones, approximately 15% seen once, with roughly 2% in the top ten. Sequencing was performed on PBMCs. The receptor comes from a woman in her late teens or twenties in good health and CMV-seronegative.

CDR3: CASSTGGESGELFF. CDR3 DNA: TGTGCCAGCAGTACAGGGGGCGAGAGCGGGGAGCTGTTTTTT. J is TRBJ2-2 and V is TRBV6-6; TRBD1 aligns across 9 bases. Trimming at V came to 5 bases and at J to 7 bases, leaving 5 bases not matched to a gene. Germline loops: CDR1 MNHNY, CDR2 SVGAGI (reference sequence). CDR3 length: 14 residues.